This T cell receptor (beta chain) was sequenced for a study of shared clonotypes between healthy human individuals (dated by TCRdb to 2020 to 2021). For the wider study: Three men and two women, aged 18 to 49 years, made up the cohort. To estimate repertoire size and how much clonotype sharing occurs between individuals, the study deeply sequenced the blood TCR repertoires of five or six healthy adults. Per donor, leukapheresis produced somewhere between about 0.8 and 9.5 billion PBMCs. Different laboratories and diverse techniques were used to prepare libraries and sequence TCR repertoires, to increase sequencing depth and limit assay-specific biases. For each donor, CD4 naive and CD4 memory were each given three plates, CD8 naive was given two plates, and CD8 memory was given one plate.

Using the deep immunoSEQ assay, TCR CDR3 regions were amplified from genomic DNA by multiplex PCR. For each cell subset, the extracted genomic DNA was distributed evenly across all wells of several immunoSEQ 96-well plates, and each plate served as one replicate. For sorted subsets, roughly 200 ng of genomic DNA, equivalent to around 30,000 T cell genomes, went into each replicate PCR. Purified libraries were measured with a Qubit 3.0 fluorometer, size-checked on a Bioanalyzer 2100, and measured again with the KAPA Library Quantification kit. Each immunoSEQ 96-well plate was sequenced on its own single-read 150-cycle Illumina NextSeq 550 flow cell. The authors processed their data as follows. The immunoSEQ output contained only junctional sequences without quality scores, so filtering could not match that applied to full-length reads. Sequences were annotated with PyIR, a Python wrapper for IgBLAST v1.9, using IMGT germline references to assign V/J genes and CDR3. Reads were removed for weak V/J assignments (E-value above 1e-6), missing CDR3, stop codons, out-of-frame junctions, or ambiguous translated residues. V3J clonotypes were defined as sequences sharing an identical inferred V gene, J gene, and CDR3 amino acid sequence. The percentage overlap between two repertoires was calculated by dividing the number of shared unique clonotypes by the size of the smaller repertoire. Three approaches were used to assess repertoire richness: RTK rarefaction, the Chao1 estimator, and Recon v2.1 estimates of unobserved clonotypes. For all TCRbeta clonotypes obtained by the gDNA method from a handful of donors, generation probabilities were computed with OLGA. TCRdb re-hosts the immuneACCESS table, in-frame sequences only. Its copies lack some clones; in the studies checked, an unresolved V gene accounts for under half of them, and the cause for the rest is not known. Clone size and V and J calls were adopted from that table, with D and trimming inferred from the DNA. The sample table holds approximately 600,000 clones, of which about 95% were seen once. The top ten clones comprise approximately 0.11% of the sample.

Study-wide findings and limitations: Naive subsets generally had larger estimated clonotype richness than memory subsets did. Sampling was limited to blood, and TCR repertoires in tissue likely differ from TCR repertoires in blood. The small number of donors limited the genetic and exposure-history diversity represented. Higher generation probabilities were observed for clonotypes shared by all four sorted-subset donors than for non-shared clonotypes. Across a handful of donors, around 5.4% of naive CD4, roughly 3.3% of naive CD8, roughly 2.3% of memory CD4, and approximately 0.4% of memory CD8 clonotypes were shared. Rarefaction of sorted-subset datasets indicated incomplete sequencing despite the large sequencing depth. Pairwise subsampling indicated that sequencing depth was expected to affect the degree of clonotype sharing among donors.

CD8 naive samples were CD45RO-negative cells positively selected for CCR7, giving a CD45RA+CCR7+ population that excluded TemRA cells. Healthy HIV-negative adults with no recently reported acute infections or vaccinations were included as donors. Every donor was a Caucasian adult residing in Nashville, Tennessee, USA. Blood was collected by leukapheresis, and PBMCs were isolated by Ficoll-Histopaque density gradient centrifugation and then cryopreserved in liquid nitrogen vapor phase. Analytical flow cytometry was used to check the purity and quantity of every magnetically sorted T cell population. Each sorted fraction had its genomic DNA isolated and then quantified by UV absorbance on a Nanodrop 2000c. In its sample, this clone was seen once. Its antigen target is currently unknown. The sample holds no much larger clone one base away, and base qualities are not on file. Trimming accounts for 2 bases at V and 2 bases at J, while the number of junction bases matched to no gene is 4. Taken from cysteine to phenylalanine, the CDR3 has 16 residues. Only the CDR3 DNA is retained, 48 bases long and in frame from the first base. CDR1 SGDLS and CDR2 YYNGEE are derived from the germline V gene.

The chain joins TRBV9 to TRBJ2-3; the central 11 bases match TRBD2. The clonotype originates from a woman in her twenties or thirties in good health. The sequenced sample was naive CD8+ T cells sorted from blood. Taken with the paper, the label for cell subset or site translates to: CD45RA+CCR7+. For the CDR3, the sequence is CASSVGTSGATDTQYF. The DNA is TGTGCCAGCAGCGTCGGGACTAGCGGCGCCACAGATACGCAGTATTTT.